This T cell receptor (beta chain) is from a study of T cells expressing NK-cell markers. As for the study in general: One of the eight sequenced donors was seronegative, whereas the other seven were HCMV-seropositive.

In the case of this clonotype: Its antigen is not identified.

After re-calling the 5' RACE reads, TCRdb lists one entry per CDR3 protein, DNA absent. This table holds 200,000 to 300,000 distinct CDR3 sequences. Germline values: CDR1 SGHRS, CDR2 YFSETQ. The CDR3 is 16 residues long. The study's findings and limits: The same clonotypes also predominated in the CD3+CD56-NKG2C+ fraction of several donors.

The sequenced sample was blood T cells: a sorted CD56 or NKG2C T cell subset, CD4+ or CD8+ T cells, or bulk PBMC T cells (not recorded which). J is TRBJ2-1 and V is TRBV5-1; TCRdb selects TRBD1, and the lack of DNA leaves this call unchecked. This sequence originates from a man aged 18 to 30 in good health. CDR3 in amino acids: CASSLEGNSGLNEQFF.